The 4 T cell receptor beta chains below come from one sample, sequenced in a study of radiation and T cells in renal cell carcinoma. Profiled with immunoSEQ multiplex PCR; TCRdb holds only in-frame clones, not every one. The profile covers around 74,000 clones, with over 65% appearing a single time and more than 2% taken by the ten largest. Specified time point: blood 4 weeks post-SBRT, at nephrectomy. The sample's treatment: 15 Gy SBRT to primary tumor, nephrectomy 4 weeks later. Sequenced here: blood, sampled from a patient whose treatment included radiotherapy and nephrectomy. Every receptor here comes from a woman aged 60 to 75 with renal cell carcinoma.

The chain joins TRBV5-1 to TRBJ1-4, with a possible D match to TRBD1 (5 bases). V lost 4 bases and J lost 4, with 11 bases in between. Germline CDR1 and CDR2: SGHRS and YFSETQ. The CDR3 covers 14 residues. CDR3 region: CASSLGLNNEKLFF. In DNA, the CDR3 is TGCGCCAGCAGCCTGGGGCTGAATAATGAAAAACTGTTTTTT. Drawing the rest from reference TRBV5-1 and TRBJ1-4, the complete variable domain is KAGVTQTPRYLIKTRGQQVTLSCSPISGHRSVSWYQQTPGQGLQFLFEYFSETQRNKGNFPGRFSGRQFSNSRSEMNVSTLELGDSALYLCASSLGLNNEKLFFGSGTQLSVL.

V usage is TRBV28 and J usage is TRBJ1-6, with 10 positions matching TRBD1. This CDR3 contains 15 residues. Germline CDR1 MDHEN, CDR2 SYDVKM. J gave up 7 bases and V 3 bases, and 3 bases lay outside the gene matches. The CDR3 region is CASSFRQGANSPLHF. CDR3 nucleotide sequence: TGTGCCAGCAGTTTCCGACAGGGGGCAAATTCACCCCTCCACTTT. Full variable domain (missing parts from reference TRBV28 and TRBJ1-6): DVKVTQSSRYLVKRTGEKVFLECVQDMDHENMFWYRQDPGLGLRLIYFSYDVKMKEKGDIPEGYSVSREKKERFSLILESASTNQTSMYLCASSFRQGANSPLHFGNGTRLTVT.

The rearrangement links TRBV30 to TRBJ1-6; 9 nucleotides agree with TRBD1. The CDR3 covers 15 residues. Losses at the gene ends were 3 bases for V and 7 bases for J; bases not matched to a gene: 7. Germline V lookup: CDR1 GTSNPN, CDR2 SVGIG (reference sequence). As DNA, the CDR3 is TGTGCCTGGAGAGCCAAACAGGGGGCGAATTCACCCCTCCACTTT. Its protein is CAWRAKQGANSPLHF.

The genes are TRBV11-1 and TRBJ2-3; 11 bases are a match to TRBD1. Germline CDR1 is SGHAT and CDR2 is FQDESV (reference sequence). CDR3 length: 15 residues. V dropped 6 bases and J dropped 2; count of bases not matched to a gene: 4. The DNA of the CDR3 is TGTGCCAGCAGTCTGGACAGGGGGCTCACAGATACGCAGTATTTT. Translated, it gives CASSLDRGLTDTQYF.